The 24 T cell receptor beta chains below all came from one sample that was sequenced in a study of early T cells in non-severe SARS-CoV-2 infection. In TCRdb, the 5' RACE reads were re-called with MiXCR into one record per CDR3 protein. Here the sample spans 55,000 to 70,000 distinct CDR3 sequences, 10% to 15% being singletons. The specimen was whole blood. The receptors here all came from an adult who was a healthcare worker with PCR-confirmed SARS-CoV-2 infection or an uninfected control (not recorded which).

This clonotype was seen ten or more times. The chain employs TRBV3-1 and TRBJ2-5; D remains ambiguous. V dropped 4 bases and J dropped 1 base, with 4 bases sitting between them. CDR3 length: 12 residues. Germline V gives CDR1 LGHDT, CDR2 YNNKEL (reference sequence). CDR3 sequence (DNA): TGTGCCAGCAGCCCTACCCAAGAGACCCAGTACTTC. This encodes CASSPTQETQYF.

V is TRBV9 and J is TRBJ2-1; 7 nucleotides line up with TRBD1. The J segment lost 3 bases and the V segment lost 4 bases, leaving 7 bases of the junction unmatched. Germline V gene lookup returns CDR1 SGDLS and CDR2 YYNGEE. The CDR3 is made up of 15 amino acids. This CDR3 reads CASSPRQGDYNEQFF. CDR3 coding DNA: TGTGCCAGCAGCCCTCGACAGGGTGACTACAATGAGCAGTTCTTC.

This clonotype was picked up a small number of times. The chain recombines TRBV6-1 with TRBJ1-2; D not resolved. V dropped 3 bases and J dropped 4 bases, with 12 bases sitting between them. The germline gives CDR1 MNHNS, CDR2 SASEGT. The CDR3 has 14 amino acids. DNA of the CDR3: TGTGCCAGCAGTGAGATGTCAAACTCCTATGGCTACACCTTC. As protein: CASSEMSNSYGYTF.

This clonotype was observed a few times. This chain joins TRBV28 and TRBJ1-2; possible D gene TRBD1, 6 bases. The ends were cut back, 5 bases at V and 5 bases at J, with 12 bases in the middle. Germline V gene lookup returns CDR1 MDHEN and CDR2 SYDVKM. CDR3 length equals 13 residues. CDR3 bases: TGTGCCAGCAGTCAGGGGTTAGGATATGGCTACACCTTC. The encoded protein is CASSQGLGYGYTF.

This clonotype was observed a few times. This chain connects TRBV12-3 or TRBV12-4 to TRBJ2-2; D is uncertain. Trimming removed 8 bases from V and 4 bases from J, with 11 bases in between. There are 13 residues in the CDR3. The CDR3 bases are TGTGCCAGCCTAACGTCGAGCACCGGGGAGCTGTTTTTT. It codes for CASLTSSTGELFF.

This clonotype was detected only a few times. The V call is TRBV5-1, the J call TRBJ1-1, with D uncertain. V was clipped by 2 bases and J by 6 bases, with 14 bases between them. The CDR3 runs to 14 residues. Germline V gene data show CDR1 as SGHRS and CDR2 as YFSETQ. The CDR3 nucleotides read TGCGCCAGCAGCTTTGGGTCCCGCTCCCCTGAAGCTTTCTTT. This translates into CASSFGSRSPEAFF.

CDR3 residues: CASTGLARGEQFF. CDR3 nucleotides: TGTGCCAGCACAGGGCTAGCGAGGGGTGAGCAGTTCTTC. The genes are TRBV6-5 and TRBJ2-1; tentative D call: TRBD2 (6 bases). V was trimmed by 7 bases and J by 9 bases, leaving 16 bases between them. The CDR3 has 13 amino acids. Per germline, CDR1 MNHEY and CDR2 SVGAGI.

This clonotype was observed a few times. The chain joins TRBV18 to TRBJ1-5; D gene ambiguous. This CDR3 has 15 residues. The germline V gene encodes CDR1 KGHSH and CDR2 LQKENI. The germline V and J ends were trimmed by 3 bases and 0 bases, with 9 bases remaining between them. CDR3 DNA: TGTGCCAGCTCACCGTCGGGTTATAGCAATCAGCCCCAGCATTTT. This codes for CASSPSGYSNQPQHF.

A few counts support this clonotype. The chain links TRBV4-1 to TRBJ2-7; the match to TRBD2 covers 7 bases. The CDR3 spans 16 residues. Losses at the gene ends were 3 bases for V and 3 bases for J; bases not matched to a gene: 11. CDR1 and CDR2 from the germline V gene are MGHRA and YSYEKL. In DNA form, the CDR3 reads TGCGCCAGCAGCCACCCAGACGGGGGGAGCCACTACGAGCAGTACTTC. It yields the protein CASSHPDGGSHYEQYF.

In this sample, this clonotype turned up a few times. The chain recombines TRBV19 with TRBJ2-1; TRBD2 aligns across 13 bases. Per the germline V gene, CDR1 is LNHDA and CDR2 is SQIVND (reference sequence). The CDR3 is made up of 17 amino acids. Trimming took 3 bases from V and 5 from J; bases not matched to a gene: 7. The CDR3 protein is CASSILLAGGPNNEQFF. CDR3 nucleotide sequence: TGTGCCAGTAGTATTTTACTAGCGGGGGGGCCGAACAATGAGCAGTTCTTC.

This clonotype was observed many times. This chain joins TRBV7-8 and TRBJ1-2; D gene ambiguous. The CDR3 totals 16 residues. V lost 1 base to trimming and J lost 2 bases, with 14 bases between them. From germline, CDR1 is SGHVS and CDR2 FQNEAQ. The CDR3 DNA reads TGTGCCAGCAGCTTAGGCGGGAAGGAGGGAAACTATGGCTACACCTTC. Translation gives CASSLGGKEGNYGYTF.

This clonotype was seen a handful of times. This chain links TRBV6-6 with TRBJ1-5, with a tentative D call TRBD1 (6 bases). V was cut by 6 bases and J by 1 base, with 16 bases left in between. CDR1 MNHNY and CDR2 SVGAGI come from the germline V gene (reference sequence). The CDR3 sequence is 16 residues long. For the CDR3, the DNA is TGTGCCAGCAGCCTAGGTACAGGGCTGAGCAATCAGCCCCAGCATTTT. Translated, it gives CASSLGTGLSNQPQHF.

This clonotype occurred a few times. The chain employs TRBV3-1 and TRBJ2-3; 11 positions match TRBD2. Germline V CDR1 and CDR2: LGHDT, YNNKEL (reference sequence). The CDR3 has 14 amino acids. J was trimmed by 7 bases and V by 8 bases; bases with no gene match: 8. The CDR3 spells CASGLGLAGYTQYF. The CDR3 region has the DNA TGTGCCAGCGGTCTTGGACTAGCGGGTTATACGCAGTATTTT.

In this sample, this clonotype turned up a few times. The genes are TRBV10-3 and TRBJ2-1; 7 bases align to TRBD2. V shed 11 bases and J 9 bases; nucleotides not matched to a gene: 7. The CDR3 spans 11 residues. Germline V gene lookup returns CDR1 ENHRY and CDR2 SYGVKD. CDR3 nucleotide sequence: TGTGCCGGGGGAGGGGATGGTGAGCAGTTCTTC. Protein product: CAGGGDGEQFF.

This clonotype was counted between two and nine times. The genes are TRBV2 and TRBJ2-1; TRBD2 matches 7 bases. The CDR3 runs to 17 residues. Germline lookup yields CDR1 SNHLY and CDR2 FYNNEI. Germline trimming cut 8 bases from V and 1 base from J; bases unmatched to any gene: 14. The CDR3 here is CASQGTSVDRSYNEQFF. CDR3 DNA sequence: TGTGCCAGCCAGGGTACTAGCGTGGATCGGTCCTACAATGAGCAGTTCTTC.

The chain couples TRBV10-3 to TRBJ1-1; 8 positions agree with TRBD1. V lost 3 bases and J lost 4; bases outside the gene matches: 4. Germline CDR1 is ENHRY and CDR2 is SYGVKD. The CDR3 spans 14 residues. CDR3 coding DNA: TGTGCCATCAGTGAATCTACAGGGGGCACTGAAGCTTTCTTT. This sequence encodes CAISESTGGTEAFF.

In its sample, this clonotype was seen a few times. This chain connects TRBV28 to TRBJ2-1; 7 nucleotides agree with TRBD1. This CDR3 has 15 residues. V shed 5 bases, J shed 3 bases, and the junction held 7 bases outside the gene matches. The germline CDR1 and CDR2 sequences are MDHEN and SYDVKM. Here the CDR3 DNA reads TGTGCCAGCAGTGACACGACAGGGATCTACAATGAGCAGTTCTTC. It translates to CASSDTTGIYNEQFF.

The table lists this clonotype with a few counts. V gene TRBV5-1 combines with J gene TRBJ2-2; D possibly corresponds to TRBD2 (6 bases). This CDR3 is built from 16 residues. V was trimmed by 4 bases and J by 2 bases, leaving 15 bases between them. Germline V gives CDR1 SGHRS, CDR2 YFSETQ. The CDR3 region is CASSRQPSENTGELFF. In nucleotides, the CDR3 is TGCGCCAGCAGCCGCCAACCTAGCGAAAACACCGGGGAGCTGTTTTTT. Filled out from reference TRBV5-1 and TRBJ2-2, the complete variable domain reads KAGVTQTPRYLIKTRGQQVTLSCSPISGHRSVSWYQQTPGQGLQFLFEYFSETQRNKGNFPGRFSGRQFSNSRSEMNVSTLELGDSALYLCASSRQPSENTGELFFGEGSRLTVL.

The chain links TRBV9 to TRBJ2-1; 10 positions agree with TRBD1. CDR1 SGDLS and CDR2 YYNGEE come from the germline V gene. J gave up 2 bases and V 2 bases, and 4 bases lay outside the gene matches. The CDR3 length is 16 residues. CDR3 protein: CASSVSGQGTYNEQFF. CDR3 sequence (DNA): TGTGCCAGCAGCGTTTCGGGACAGGGGACCTACAATGAGCAGTTCTTC.

The rearrangement links TRBV20-1 to TRBJ2-7; TRBD2 matches 10 bases. The trim removed 6 bases at V and 3 bases at J, leaving 11 bases unmatched. The CDR3 is 15 amino acids. The germline CDR1 and CDR2 sequences are DFQATT and SNEGSKA (reference sequence). CDR3 DNA sequence: TGCAGTGCCGCCCCGGGGGCTAGCGGGAGCTACGAGCAGTACTTC. It specifies CSAAPGASGSYEQYF.

As DNA, the CDR3 is TGTGCCAGCAGTTCCGGACTGTTAGGTGAGCAGTTCTTC. Protein product: CASSSGLLGEQFF. V is TRBV6-5 and J is TRBJ2-1, with D maybe TRBD2 (5 bases). Trimming removed 4 bases at V and 9 bases at J, with 13 bases between. The CDR3 has 13 residues. Germline-derived CDR1 and CDR2 are MNHEY and SVGAGI.

This clonotype has a count of ten or more. The chain carries TRBV7-2 and TRBJ2-3, with TRBD1 as a possible D gene (6 bases). V was trimmed by 5 bases and J by 0 bases, leaving 12 bases between them. Looked up from germline, CDR1 is SGHTA and CDR2 is FQGNSA. CDR3 size: 15 residues. This chain's CDR3 is CASSRGGQSTDTQYF. CDR3 in DNA: TGTGCCAGCAGCCGTGGCGGACAGAGCACAGATACGCAGTATTTT.

This sequence joins TRBV7-3 and TRBJ2-1; possibly TRBD2 for D (5 bases). The CDR3 runs to 15 residues. In germline, CDR1 is SGHTA, CDR2 FQGTGA. The V end was cut by 5 bases, the J end by 0 bases, with 11 bases between. As DNA, the CDR3 is TGTGCCAGCAGCCCACAGCGGAGCTCCTACAATGAGCAGTTCTTC. It is translated as CASSPQRSSYNEQFF.

The chain links TRBV5-1 to TRBJ2-7; 12 positions match TRBD2. The CDR3 sequence is 15 residues long. V was pared by 5 bases and J by 7 bases, with 10 bases of the junction left unmatched. Germline CDR1 and CDR2: SGHRS and YFSETQ. Written as DNA, the CDR3 is TGCGCCAGCAGAACCCTAGCGGGAGGGTCCCGGGAGCAGTACTTC. Its protein product is CASRTLAGGSREQYF.